One and the same sample provided the 28 T cell receptor beta chains below, sequenced in a study of T cell repertoires in cytomegalovirus infection. Antigens of these TCRs are unknown. MiXCR, run by TCRdb on the reads, gives a single entry per CDR3 protein. The table records tens of thousands of distinct CDR3 sequences, about a fifth of them present only once. The material was CD8+ T cells from cultured PBMCs, obtained from culture after CMV antigen stimulation. The receptor source for this set is a human donor in good health (CMV status not recorded). Some clones in this sample may be carry-over from other donors' samples.

The sample holds a few counts of this clonotype. The chain's CDR3 is CASSLGTVQPQHF. The CDR3 coding sequence is TGTGCCAGCAGCTTAGGGACCGTTCAGCCCCAGCATTTT. The chain employs TRBV7-2 and TRBJ1-5; D is unclear. The germline CDR1 and CDR2 sequences are SGHTA and FQGNSA. This CDR3 is 13 amino acids long. Trimming pared 1 base from V and 6 bases from J, leaving 7 bases between.

This chain connects TRBV6-2 or TRBV6-3 to TRBJ2-2; 12 nucleotides line up with TRBD1. Trimming took 5 bases from V and 0 from J; bases not matched to a gene: 4. The CDR3 spans 17 residues. The germline V gene encodes CDR1 MNHEY and CDR2 SVGEGT. The CDR3 coding sequence is TGTGCCAGCAGTAGCCGGGACAGGGGGCCGAACACCGGGGAGCTGTTTTTT. Protein: CASSSRDRGPNTGELFF.

The table lists this clonotype with a few counts. The chain uses TRBV30 and TRBJ2-7, with TRBD2 as a possible D gene (5 bases). V dropped 3 bases and J dropped 4 bases, with 10 bases sitting between them. Germline values: CDR1 GTSNPN, CDR2 SVGIG (reference sequence). The CDR3 spans 12 residues. CDR3 sequence (DNA): TGTGCCTGGAGCCTAGGAGGATACGAGCAGTACTTC. Protein sequence: CAWSLGGYEQYF.

V and J are TRBV12-3 or TRBV12-4 and TRBJ1-1; D call uncertain. The CDR3 spans 14 residues. Trimming took 6 bases from V and 8 from J, leaving 19 bases between them. This chain's CDR3 is CASSPRPYQTEAFF. Written as DNA, the CDR3 is TGTGCCAGCAGCCCCCGGCCCTACCAAACAGAAGCTTTCTTT.

This clonotype has just a few counts. The CDR3 region is CASNLAGVHGELFF. The CDR3 bases are TGTGCCAGCAACCTAGCGGGGGTTCACGGGGAGCTGTTTTTT. This sequence joins TRBV12-3 or TRBV12-4 and TRBJ2-2, with 10 nucleotides matching TRBD2. V dropped 7 bases and J dropped 7; count of bases not matched to a gene: 6. The CDR3 runs 14 residues.

The chain is built from TRBV11-2 and TRBJ2-7; maybe TRBD2 (5 bases). Looked up from germline, CDR1 is SGHAT and CDR2 is FQNNGV. This CDR3 is built from 17 residues. V was clipped by 2 bases and J by 2 bases, with 19 bases between them. CDR3 sequence reads: CASSLWELPMITYEQYF. CDR3 DNA sequence: TGTGCCAGCAGCTTATGGGAGCTGCCGATGATCACCTACGAGCAGTACTTC.

This chain joins TRBV7-2 and TRBJ2-7; 12 bases map to TRBD1. Looked up from germline, CDR1 is SGHTA and CDR2 is FQGNSA. Losses at the gene ends were 5 bases for V and 0 bases for J; bases not matched to a gene: 14. CDR3 length equals 19 residues. The CDR3: CASSPIGTGGLITSYEQYF. The CDR3 bases are TGTGCCAGCAGCCCAATCGGGACAGGGGGCCTAATCACCTCCTACGAGCAGTACTTC. The whole variable domain, remainder taken from reference TRBV7-2 and TRBJ2-7, is GAGVSQSPSNKVTEKGKDVELRCDPISGHTALYWYRQSLGQGLEFLIYFQGNSAPDKSGLPSDRFSAERTGGSVSTLTIQRTQQEDSAVYLCASSPIGTGGLITSYEQYFGPGTRLTVT.

V gene TRBV7-9 combines with J gene TRBJ1-1; D call uncertain. With 5 bases removed from V and 2 bases from J, the gap between germline ends came to 12 bases. This CDR3 has 14 residues. In germline, CDR1 is SEHNR, CDR2 FQNEAQ (reference sequence). The CDR3 sequence: CASSPRTENTEAFF. In nucleotides, the CDR3 is TGTGCCAGCAGCCCTCGGACGGAAAACACTGAAGCTTTCTTT.

The J gene is TRBJ1-3, the V gene TRBV28; the match to TRBD1 covers 7 bases. The CDR3 consists of 14 residues. Per the germline V gene, CDR1 is MDHEN and CDR2 is SYDVKM. V trimming: 7 bases; J trimming: 4 bases; junction bases outside the gene matches: 7. The CDR3 loop reads CASNPDRVGNTIYF. In DNA form, the CDR3 reads TGTGCCAGCAACCCCGACAGGGTCGGAAACACCATATATTTT.

This clonotype has a count of ten or more. The chain is built from TRBV29-1 and TRBJ1-2; a possible D gene is TRBD1 (5 bases). This CDR3 comprises 15 residues. CDR1 SQVTM and CDR2 ANQGSEA come from the germline V gene. V shed 5 bases and J shed 4 bases, with 20 bases lying between them. The CDR3 loop reads CSVSTGTGVFYGYTF. CDR3 in DNA: TGCAGCGTTTCAACCGGGACGGGGGTTTTCTATGGCTACACCTTC.

The rearrangement joins TRBV7-2 to TRBJ1-5; D perhaps matches TRBD1 (5 bases). The CDR3 has 15 residues. The V end lost 2 bases, the J end lost 3 bases, and 11 bases lay between the germline ends. Germline loops: CDR1 SGHTA, CDR2 FQGNSA. The CDR3: CASSLWWGNNQPQHF. CDR3 nucleotides: TGTGCCAGCAGCTTATGGTGGGGGAACAATCAGCCCCAGCATTTT.

This clonotype was counted a few times. The chain is built from TRBV7-2 and TRBJ2-1; D is possibly TRBD1 (6 bases). V was shortened by 5 bases and J by 6 bases, with 26 bases between the two germline ends. Germline V gene lookup returns CDR1 SGHTA and CDR2 FQGNSA. This CDR3 comprises 18 residues. The DNA of the CDR3 is TGTGCCAGCAGCGACGCCTACCGGACAGAGGGCAGACCCAATGAGCAGTTCTTC. Amino acid sequence: CASSDAYRTEGRPNEQFF.

V gene TRBV6-5 combines with J gene TRBJ2-7; TRBD1 agrees at 9 bases. Germline CDR1 and CDR2: MNHEY and SVGAGI. The V segment lost 3 bases and the J segment 2 bases; nucleotides outside the gene matches: 2. The CDR3 runs 14 residues. The CDR3 DNA reads as TGTGCCAGCAGTTATGGGACAGGGCCCTACGAGCAGTACTTC. Protein product: CASSYGTGPYEQYF.

This rearrangement joins TRBV7-2 to TRBJ2-5, with a weak D call TRBD2 (6 bases). This CDR3 contains 15 residues. CDR1 and CDR2 (germline): SGHTA, FQGNSA. V shed 2 bases and J shed 5 bases, with 15 bases lying between them. CDR3 in amino acids: CASSLRRRLEETQYF. CDR3 bases: TGTGCCAGCAGCTTAAGGAGGCGACTAGAGGAGACCCAGTACTTC.

There are a few counts of this clonotype. The chain combines TRBV7-8 with TRBJ2-3; 9 positions agree with TRBD2. The CDR3 is 15 amino acids. Unmatched junction bases numbered 4, after V lost 2 bases and J lost 4 bases. Germline CDR1 and CDR2: SGHVS and FQNEAQ. CDR3 nucleotide sequence: TGTGCCAGCAGCTTAAGGGCTAGCGGGGCAGATACGCAGTATTTT. This translates into CASSLRASGADTQYF.

CDR3 residues: CASSYKTGEAYEQYF. Here the CDR3 DNA reads TGCGCCAGCAGCTACAAGACAGGGGAGGCCTACGAGCAGTACTTC. The rearrangement links TRBV4-1 to TRBJ2-7, with 8 bases identical to TRBD1. Per germline, CDR1 MGHRA and CDR2 YSYEKL. Trimming cost V 5 bases and J 2 bases; bases outside gene matches: 8. The CDR3 totals 15 residues.

This chain uses TRBV7-2 with TRBJ1-2; D might be TRBD1 (6 bases). V dropped 5 bases and J dropped 2 bases, with 18 bases sitting between them. This CDR3 has 16 amino acids. The germline V gene has CDR1 SGHTA and CDR2 FQGNSA. CDR3 DNA: TGTGCCAGCAGCCCGAGGGGGAGGGCGCTCAACTATGGCTACACCTTC. Translated: CASSPRGRALNYGYTF.

The V and J genes are TRBV12-5 and TRBJ2-7; 7 bases map to TRBD1. Germline V gene sequence: CDR1 LGHNT, CDR2 FRNRAP. The CDR3 length is 17 residues. V was clipped by 1 base and J by 2 bases; unmatched bases: 11. This chain's CDR3 is CASGLAGGLQGAYEQYF. The CDR3 region has the DNA TGTGCTAGTGGTTTGGCCGGCGGTCTGCAGGGGGCCTACGAGCAGTACTTC.

In this sample, this clonotype turned up a few times. The V gene is TRBV6-5, the J gene TRBJ2-7; D is possibly TRBD2 (5 bases). The V end lost 9 bases, the J end lost 2 bases, and 14 bases lay between the germline ends. From germline, CDR1 is MNHEY and CDR2 SVGAGI. This CDR3 has 13 amino acids. The CDR3 nucleotides read TGTGCCAGTTGGACGAGGGCCCCCTACGAGCAGTACTTC. It specifies CASWTRAPYEQYF.

This chain's CDR3 is CATSSTGELFF. CDR3 sequence (DNA): TGTGCCACCAGCAGCACCGGGGAGCTGTTTTTT. The chain links TRBV15 to TRBJ2-2; D not resolved. The CDR3 totals 11 residues. Trimming stripped 3 bases from V and 4 bases from J, with 0 bases between. CDR1 LNHNV and CDR2 YYDKDF come from the germline V gene (reference sequence).

This chain joins TRBV29-1 and TRBJ2-7; 8 bases match TRBD1. The ends lost 7 bases at V and 0 bases at J; junction bases unmatched: 8. From germline, CDR1 is SQVTM and CDR2 ANQGSEA. This CDR3 contains 14 residues. The CDR3 bases are TGCAGCGCCGGATCGGGACAGGCCTCCTACGAGCAGTACTTC. Amino acid sequence: CSAGSGQASYEQYF.

V gene TRBV7-2 combines with J gene TRBJ2-7, with D perhaps being TRBD1 or TRBD2 (6 bases each). CDR3 length: 17 residues. Germline V gene lookup returns CDR1 SGHTA and CDR2 FQGNSA. The ends were cut back, 2 bases at V and 0 bases at J, with 17 bases in the middle. For the CDR3, the DNA is TGTGCCAGCAGCTTAACTGGGGGCGGGATTAGCTCCTACGAGCAGTACTTC. Residues: CASSLTGGGISSYEQYF.

The V and J genes are TRBV7-9 and TRBJ2-3, with TRBD2 identical over 10 bases. The V segment lost 2 bases and the J segment 9 bases; nucleotides outside the gene matches: 8. The CDR3 is made up of 15 amino acids. CDR1 is SEHNR, CDR2 FQNEAQ, per germline (reference sequence). The CDR3 sequence: CASSLRSSGSWTQYF. As DNA, the CDR3 is TGTGCCAGCAGCTTAAGGTCTAGCGGGAGTTGGACGCAGTATTTT.

The V gene is TRBV11-2, the J gene TRBJ1-1; D is possibly TRBD1 (5 bases). The CDR3 extends over 14 amino acids. CDR1 SGHAT and CDR2 FQNNGV come from the germline V gene. V gave up 7 bases and J gave up 1 base, with 13 bases separating them. The CDR3 nucleotides are TGTGCCAGCACCTCCCTTGGGACGAACACTGAAGCTTTCTTT. Its translation is CASTSLGTNTEAFF.

The chain combines TRBV9 with TRBJ1-1; D possibly corresponds to TRBD1 (5 bases). The length of the CDR3 is 15 residues. The V gene's germline CDR1 is SGDLS and CDR2 YYNGEE. The ends were cut back, 0 bases at V and 6 bases at J, with 15 bases in the middle. The CDR3 loop reads CASSVEGRGNAEAFF. CDR3 nucleotide sequence: TGTGCCAGCAGCGTAGAGGGGAGGGGAAACGCTGAAGCTTTCTTT.

V gene TRBV11-2 combines with J gene TRBJ1-2; D is unclear. The CDR3 runs 18 residues. V dropped 0 bases and J dropped 1 base, with 18 bases sitting between them. Germline assignment: CDR1 SGHAT and CDR2 FQNNGV. The CDR3 here is CASSLDLRGNKDNYGYTF. CDR3 DNA sequence: TGTGCCAGCAGCTTAGATCTTAGAGGGAACAAGGATAACTATGGCTACACCTTC.

In its sample, this clonotype was seen a few times. The chain has TRBV7-8 and TRBJ2-1, with D maybe TRBD1 (5 bases). This CDR3 contains 16 residues. Trimming pared 1 base from V and 1 base from J, leaving 11 bases between. From germline, CDR1 is SGHVS and CDR2 FQNEAQ. The CDR3 DNA is TGTGCCAGCAGCTTAGACTTGCAGGGTTCCTACAATGAGCAGTTCTTC. Translated: CASSLDLQGSYNEQFF.

This clonotype was detected only a few times. The gene calls are TRBV12-3 or TRBV12-4 and TRBJ1-5; no reliable D call. The CDR3 is made up of 13 amino acids. V lost 3 bases to trimming and J lost 10 bases, with 13 bases between them. CDR3 sequence reads: CASSFGIGSPQHF. Written as DNA, the CDR3 is TGTGCCAGCAGTTTCGGGATCGGGTCACCCCAGCATTTT.